One and the same sample provided the 10 T cell receptor beta chains below, sequenced in a study of cytomegalovirus exposure and HLA in healthy donors. The PCR used 60 Vbeta and 13 Jbeta primers. Only in-frame clones appear in the TCRdb table, and some are missing; sequencing was by immunoSEQ multiplex PCR. The sample yields under 150,000 clones, approximately 80% seen once. Sequencing was performed on PBMCs. The receptors come from a male donor in good health and CMV-seronegative.

The chain links TRBV7-2 to TRBJ1-3; 7 bases are a match to TRBD1. From germline, CDR1 is SGHTA and CDR2 FQGNSA. The CDR3 has 16 amino acids. The J segment lost 4 bases and the V segment lost 6 bases, leaving 12 bases of the junction unmatched. As DNA, the CDR3 is TGTGCCAGCAGATCAGGGGGTTCGAGGTGGGGAAACACCATATATTTT. Protein: CASRSGGSRWGNTIYF.

J is TRBJ2-1 and V is TRBV9; D is perhaps TRBD2 (5 bases). The ends were cut back, 4 bases at V and 7 bases at J, with 12 bases in the middle. CDR3 length: 13 residues. The germline gives CDR1 SGDLS, CDR2 YYNGEE. The CDR3 nucleotides are TGTGCCAGCAGCCCCTCGTCGGGAAATGAGCAGTTCTTC. Amino acids: CASSPSSGNEQFF.

This clone was seen a few times. The chain recombines TRBV27 with TRBJ2-7, with 7 bases identical to TRBD2. There are 14 residues in the CDR3. V was pared by 2 bases and J by 6 bases, with 7 bases of the junction left unmatched. CDR1 is MNHEY, CDR2 SMNVEV, per germline (reference sequence). The CDR3 is CASSLMRGGLEQYF. CDR3 nucleotide sequence: TGTGCCAGCAGTTTAATGAGGGGAGGGCTCGAGCAGTACTTC.

V and J are TRBV7-6 and TRBJ2-1; the match to TRBD2 covers 14 bases. The germline gives CDR1 SGHVS, CDR2 FNYEAQ. Losses at the gene ends were 4 bases for V and 15 bases for J; bases not matched to a gene: 20. This CDR3 has 18 residues. CDR3 protein: CASSSTFTGTSGSVVGFF. The CDR3 DNA follows: TGTGCCAGCAGCTCCACGTTTACCGGGACTAGCGGGAGCGTCGTAGGGTTCTTC.

V gene TRBV7-9 combines with J gene TRBJ2-7; 9 nucleotides align to TRBD1. CDR3 size: 16 residues. J gave up 0 bases and V 5 bases, and 8 bases lay outside the gene matches. The germline V gene encodes CDR1 SEHNR and CDR2 FQNEAQ (reference sequence). The CDR3 sequence is CASSPGTGPTSYEQYF. CDR3 DNA sequence: TGTGCCAGCAGCCCTGGGACAGGGCCTACCTCCTACGAGCAGTACTTC.

The chain has TRBV7-8 and TRBJ1-1; possibly TRBD1 for D (6 bases). The ends were cut back, 1 base at V and 0 bases at J, with 18 bases in the middle. CDR1 is SGHVS and CDR2 is FQNEAQ in the germline V gene. The CDR3 consists of 18 residues. The CDR3 reads CASSLGQGGGALNTEAFF. DNA of the CDR3: TGTGCCAGCAGCTTAGGGCAGGGAGGGGGGGCCCTGAACACTGAAGCTTTCTTT.

V gene TRBV5-1 combines with J gene TRBJ2-1; 16 nucleotides align to TRBD2. V was pared by 4 bases and J by 6 bases, with 10 bases of the junction left unmatched. The CDR3 spans 18 residues. CDR1 is SGHRS, CDR2 YFSETQ, per germline. CDR3: CASSPSGTSGRALNEQFF. The CDR3 DNA sequence: TGCGCCAGCAGCCCCTCCGGGACTAGCGGGAGGGCCCTCAATGAGCAGTTCTTC.

This chain connects TRBV7-9 to TRBJ2-7, with a tentative D call TRBD2 (5 bases). V lost 5 bases and J 2 bases, leaving 10 bases between the germline ends. CDR3 length: 13 amino acids. CDR1 is SEHNR and CDR2 is FQNEAQ in the germline V gene (reference sequence). The CDR3 spells CASSPSGPYEQYF. The CDR3 nucleotides read TGTGCCAGCAGCCCAAGCGGCCCCTACGAGCAGTACTTC.

The chain is built from TRBV9 and TRBJ2-1; the match to TRBD2 covers 8 bases. The CDR3 contains 15 residues. CDR1 and CDR2 (germline): SGDLS, YYNGEE. The J segment lost 8 bases and the V segment lost 0 bases, leaving 7 bases of the junction unmatched. The CDR3 loop reads CASSVDPAGVYEQFF. The CDR3 nucleotides are TGTGCCAGCAGCGTAGATCCAGCGGGAGTCTATGAGCAGTTCTTC.

As regards this clone: This same CDR3 is encoded by further DNA sequences in the sample. The rearrangement joins TRBV19 to TRBJ2-1, with 12 bases aligning to TRBD2. Germline V gene sequence: CDR1 LNHDA, CDR2 SQIVND (reference sequence). This CDR3 contains 15 residues. V was pared by 6 bases and J by 4 bases, with 4 bases of the junction left unmatched. CDR3 loop: CASSPTSGGYNEQFF. The DNA for the CDR3 is TGTGCCAGTAGCCCGACTAGCGGGGGTTACAATGAGCAGTTCTTC.